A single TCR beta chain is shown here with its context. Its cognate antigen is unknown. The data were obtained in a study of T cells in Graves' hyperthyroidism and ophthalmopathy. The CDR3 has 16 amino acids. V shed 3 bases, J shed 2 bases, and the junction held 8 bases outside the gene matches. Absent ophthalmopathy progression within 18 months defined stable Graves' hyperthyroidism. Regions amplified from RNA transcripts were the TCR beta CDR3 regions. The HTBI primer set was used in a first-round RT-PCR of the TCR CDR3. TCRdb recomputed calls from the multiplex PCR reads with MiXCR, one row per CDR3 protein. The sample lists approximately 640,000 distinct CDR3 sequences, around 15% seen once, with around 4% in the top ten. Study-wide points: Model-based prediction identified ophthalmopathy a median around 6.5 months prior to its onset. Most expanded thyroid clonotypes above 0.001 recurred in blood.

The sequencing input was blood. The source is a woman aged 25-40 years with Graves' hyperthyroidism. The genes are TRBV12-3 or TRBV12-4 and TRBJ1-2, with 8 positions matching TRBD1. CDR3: CASSFRVGQGNYGYTF. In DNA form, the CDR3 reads TGTGCCAGCAGTTTCCGAGTAGGACAGGGCAACTATGGCTACACCTTC.